Presented here are 2 T cell receptor beta chains from one specimen sequenced in a study of CD4+ T cells in melanoma. The method was immunoSEQ multiplex PCR; TCRdb's version includes in-frame clones alone and lacks a portion of them. This table has roughly 5,200 clones, about 70% appearing once. Material: cells from a culture (not recorded whether cultured in vitro). The receptor set was obtained from a human donor with melanoma.

This rearrangement joins TRBV19 to TRBJ2-2; D uncertain. Trimming removed 6 bases at V and 0 bases at J, with 8 bases between. CDR1 is LNHDA and CDR2 is SQIVND in the germline V gene (reference sequence). The CDR3 has 14 amino acids. The CDR3 coding sequence is TGTGCCAGTAGCGCGCCACCGAACACCGGGGAGCTGTTTTTT. As protein: CASSAPPNTGELFF. Variable domain in full (rest from reference TRBV19 and TRBJ2-2): DGGITQSPKYLFRKEGQNVTLSCEQNLNHDAMYWYRQDPGQGLRLIYYSQIVNDFQKGDIAEGYSVSREKKESFPLTVTSAQKNPTAFYLCASSAPPNTGELFFGEGSRLTVL.

DNA of the CDR3: TGTGCCAGCAGCCAAGATGGTCTCGCCAGCACAGATACGCAGTATTTT. Protein: CASSQDGLASTDTQYF. This rearrangement joins TRBV4-2 to TRBJ2-3; no firm D call. This CDR3 has 16 residues. Deletions cut 0 bases from V and 0 bases from J, with 10 bases between. Germline CDR1 LGHNA, CDR2 YNFKEQ.